A single sample gave rise to the 12 T cell receptor beta chains below, sequenced in a study of beta chain features in type 1 diabetes. Overall study findings and caveats: Patients with Type 1 diabetes showed moderately but significantly shorter TCRB CDR3s in all four CD4+ subsets.

No antigens are known for them. The authors reverse transcribed all of the isolated RNA, so sequencing captured expressed TCRB transcripts. Assay used: immunoSEQ multiplex PCR; TCRdb lists only in-frame clones, some missing. The table records about 120,000 clones, around 17% of them present only once. The sequencing input was central memory CD4+ T cells from blood. These receptors all stem from a man aged 25 to 45 with type 1 diabetes.

This clone was found a few times. The J gene is TRBJ2-2, the V gene TRBV9, with D maybe TRBD1 (5 bases). CDR1 SGDLS and CDR2 YYNGEE come from the germline V gene. The CDR3 is 17 amino acids. V was shortened by 6 bases and J by 5 bases, with 23 bases between the two germline ends. The CDR3 is CASTSSGHGTRTGELFF. Here the CDR3 DNA reads TGTGCCAGCACCTCGTCAGGACATGGAACGAGGACCGGGGAGCTGTTTTTT. Based on the CDR3 plus reference TRBV9 and TRBJ2-2, the full variable domain is DSGVTQTPKHLITATGQRVTLRCSPRSGDLSVYWYQQSLDQGLQFLIQYYNGEERAKGNILERFSAQQFPDLHSELNLSSLELGDSALYFCASTSSGHGTRTGELFFGEGSRLTVL.

This clone has just a few counts. This may be a read error: a much more frequent sequence differs by one nucleotide. V is TRBV29-1 and J is TRBJ2-5; 7 bases are a match to TRBD1. Germline V gene sequence: CDR1 SQVTM, CDR2 ANQGSEA. This CDR3 is built from 13 residues. J lost 0 bases, V lost 7 bases, and 5 bases had no gene match. This chain's CDR3 is CSAVTGYQETQYF. The DNA of the CDR3 is TGCAGCGCCGTGACAGGGTACCAAGAGACCCAGTACTTC. Together with reference TRBV29-1 and TRBJ2-5, the CDR3 gives the full variable domain: SAVISQKPSRDICQRGTSLTIQCQVDSQVTMMFWYRQQPGQSLTLIATANQGSEATYESGFVIDKFPISRPNLTFSTLTVSNMSPEDSSIYLCSAVTGYQETQYFGPGTRLLVL.

This clone was observed many times. The genes are TRBV10-3 and TRBJ2-3, with TRBD2 identical over 7 bases. Germline V gives CDR1 ENHRY, CDR2 SYGVKD. The V segment lost 11 bases and the J segment 0 bases; nucleotides outside the gene matches: 8. The CDR3 totals 14 residues. The CDR3 DNA reads as TGTGCCGTGCGGGACTACGAGAGCACAGATACGCAGTATTTT. It translates to CAVRDYESTDTQYF.

This rearrangement joins TRBV27 to TRBJ2-5, with a possible D match to TRBD2 (6 bases). Trimming took 3 bases from V and 3 from J, leaving 17 bases between them. The germline CDR1 and CDR2 sequences are MNHEY and SMNVEV (reference sequence). The CDR3 has 16 residues. Here the CDR3 DNA reads TGTGCCAGCAGTTTGAAAGGTACAGGAGGGAAAGAGACCCAGTACTTC. Translating gives CASSLKGTGGKETQYF.

The V and J genes are TRBV27 and TRBJ1-1; TRBD1 is a possible D gene (5 bases). The length of the CDR3 is 14 residues. Germline V lookup: CDR1 MNHEY, CDR2 SMNVEV (reference sequence). V lost 6 bases, J lost 4 bases, and 15 bases lay in between. The CDR3 coding sequence is TGTGCCAGCAGATTTTCAGGGTTCGCCACTGAAGCTTTCTTT. It translates to CASRFSGFATEAFF.

This chain uses TRBV5-1 with TRBJ2-5; D is undetermined. The DNA end is more similar to TRBJ2-7, so the J call may be wrong. The CDR3 runs 12 residues. CDR1 and CDR2 (germline): SGHRS, YFSETQ. The CDR3 sequence: CASSLEKHEQYF. The DNA of the CDR3 is TGCGCCAGCAGCTTAGAGAAACACGAGCAGTACTTC.

The V and J genes are TRBV15 and TRBJ2-2; D is possibly TRBD1 (6 bases). Trimming removed 3 bases from V and 6 bases from J, with 11 bases in between. Germline V CDR1 and CDR2: LNHNV, YYDKDF (reference sequence). CDR3 length: 14 residues. This CDR3 is CATSSTGSAGELFF. The CDR3 coding sequence is TGTGCCACCAGCAGTACAGGGTCGGCCGGGGAGCTGTTTTTT.

This rearrangement joins TRBV29-1 to TRBJ2-7, with 7 bases that match TRBD2. V was clipped by 6 bases and J by 6 bases; unmatched bases: 5. Germline loops: CDR1 SQVTM, CDR2 ANQGSEA. The CDR3 sequence is 11 residues long. DNA for the CDR3: TGCAGCGTCGGGACTACGCTCGAGCAGTACTTC. Residues: CSVGTTLEQYF.

Concerning this clone: A read error may produce the germline difference seen at one junction end. The chain has TRBV7-7 and TRBJ2-5; 9 positions match TRBD1. Germline CDR1 is SSHAT and CDR2 is FNYEAQ (reference sequence). This CDR3 region has 16 residues. CDR3: CASSLARTGGAETQYF. In nucleotides, the CDR3 is TGTGCTAGCAGCTTAGCGAGAACAGGGGGCGCGGAGACCCAGTACTTC.

The CDR3 loop is CASLRTSVPLGNEQFF. CDR3 DNA sequence: TGTGCCAGCCTCCGTACGAGCGTCCCTCTTGGGAATGAGCAGTTCTTC. The rearrangement joins TRBV11-3 to TRBJ2-1; D is undetermined. The CDR3 has 16 amino acids. Germline CDR1 is SGHNT and CDR2 is YENEEA. Trimming shortened V by 8 bases and J by 7 bases, and 24 bases separated the two germline ends.

This clone was counted between two and nine times. The chain carries TRBV4-2 and TRBJ1-2, with 7 bases lining up with TRBD1. The J segment lost 5 bases and the V segment lost 4 bases, leaving 10 bases of the junction unmatched. CDR1 is LGHNA and CDR2 is YNFKEQ in the germline V gene. The CDR3 loop spans 15 amino acids. CDR3 amino acids: CASSPGTADSYGYTF. The CDR3 bases are TGTGCCAGCAGCCCAGGGACAGCAGATTCATATGGCTACACCTTC.

The sample holds a few counts of this clone. The CDR3 reads CASSSRTRNKETQYF. CDR3 nucleotides: TGTGCCAGCAGCTCACGGACTAGAAATAAAGAGACCCAGTACTTC. This chain joins TRBV7-3 and TRBJ2-5; 7 bases map to TRBD2. The V and J ends lost 4 bases and 3 bases, in that order; junction bases with no gene match: 8. This CDR3 region has 15 residues. Germline CDR1 SGHTA, CDR2 FQGTGA.